A single sample is the source of the 5 T cell receptor beta chains below, sequenced in a study of blood T cell repertoires in COVID-19. The protocol was immunoSEQ multiplex PCR, while the TCRdb copy is restricted to in-frame clones and leaves out a portion. The table lists around 180,000 clones, about 87% of them singletons, with roughly 3.7% in the top ten. The sample taken for sequencing was peripheral blood. These receptors were obtained from a woman in her twenties or thirties with acute or convalescent COVID-19.

V and J are TRBV14 and TRBJ1-4; D perhaps matches TRBD1 (6 bases). CDR3 length: 15 residues. The V gene lost 3 bases and the J gene lost 3 bases, with 11 bases spanning the gap. Germline CDR1 is SGHDN and CDR2 is FVKESK. The CDR3 loop is CASSQEQGANEKLFF. Here the CDR3 DNA reads TGTGCCAGCAGCCAGGAACAGGGAGCTAATGAAAAACTGTTTTTT. The whole variable domain, filled in from reference TRBV14 and TRBJ1-4, reads EAGVTQFPSHSVIEKGQTVTLRCDPISGHDNLYWYRRVMGKEIKFLLHFVKESKQDESGMPNNRFLAERTGGTYSTLKVQPAELEDSGVYFCASSQEQGANEKLFFGSGTQLSVL.

The V call is TRBV7-8, the J call TRBJ2-2; a weak D match, TRBD1 (6 bases). V lost 6 bases and J lost 7, with 21 bases in between. The CDR3 runs 16 residues. Germline lookup yields CDR1 SGHVS and CDR2 FQNEAQ. Here the CDR3 reads CASRPRPQGQGGELFF. The CDR3 coding sequence is TGTGCCAGCAGGCCCCGTCCCCAGGGGCAGGGCGGGGAGCTGTTTTTT.

This chain links TRBV11-2 with TRBJ2-4; TRBD2 aligns across 12 bases. Germline V gene sequence: CDR1 SGHAT, CDR2 FQNNGV. The J segment lost 6 bases and the V segment lost 3 bases, leaving 3 bases of the junction unmatched. The CDR3 totals 15 residues. The CDR3 region is CASSLGLAGLNIQYF. DNA of the CDR3: TGTGCCAGCAGCTTGGGACTAGCGGGTCTAAACATTCAGTACTTC.

This chain links TRBV4-1 with TRBJ1-1; D is perhaps TRBD1 (6 bases). V dropped 1 base and J dropped 0 bases, with 15 bases sitting between them. CDR1 MGHRA and CDR2 YSYEKL come from the germline V gene. This CDR3 is 17 amino acids long. In nucleotides, the CDR3 is TGCGCCAGCAGCCAAGTGTCAGGACAGCTCATGAACACTGAAGCTTTCTTT. Protein: CASSQVSGQLMNTEAFF.

This clone was counted between two and nine times. V and J are TRBV27 and TRBJ1-2; a weak D match, TRBD1 (6 bases). The CDR3 extends over 13 amino acids. V was cut by 7 bases and J by 6 bases, with 15 bases left in between. CDR1 and CDR2 (germline): MNHEY, SMNVEV (reference sequence). The CDR3 region is CASKRGGAHGYTF. The CDR3 bases are TGTGCCAGCAAACGCGGGGGGGCACATGGCTACACCTTC.